This T cell receptor beta chain derives from a study of shared clonotypes between healthy human individuals. This clone was detected only once. DNA input for the unsorted PBMC replicate PCRs was roughly 300 ng, approximately 30,000 T cell genomes. Method: immunoSEQ multiplex PCR; TCRdb's copy keeps in-frame clones and lacks some. The sample carries some 480,000 clones, 79% recorded once. From germline, CDR1 is SEHNR and CDR2 FQNEAQ (reference sequence). The CDR3 has 14 residues. Trimming took 4 bases from V and 10 from J; bases not matched to a gene: 7. This sequence joins TRBV7-9 and TRBJ2-1; 10 bases agree with TRBD1. The clonotype originates from a woman between 40 and 50 years old in good health. Some clones in this sample may be carry-over from other donors' samples. Specimen: PBMCs. The CDR3 protein is CASSYGTGEGEQFF. The CDR3 DNA sequence: TGTGCCAGCAGCTACGGGACAGGGGAAGGGGAGCAGTTCTTC.